This TCR beta chain was observed in a study of T cell clones after liver transplantation. Only in-frame clones appear in the TCRdb table, and some are missing; sequencing was by immunoSEQ multiplex PCR. The table records roughly 70,000 clones, roughly 90% of them present only once. The V gene's germline CDR1 is SGHRS and CDR2 YFSETQ. Trimming removed 0 bases from V and 1 base from J, with 11 bases in between. The CDR3 loop spans 17 amino acids. This sample comprised CD4+ T cells from blood, obtained before liver transplant. The chain recombines TRBV5-1 with TRBJ2-6; the D is unclear. The receptor comes from a human donor who received a liver transplant. The CDR3 DNA reads TGCGCCAGCAGCTTGGATGTAGTAGGATCTGGGGCCAACGTCCTGACTTTC. It specifies CASSLDVVGSGANVLTF.